Following are 30 T cell receptor beta chains from one sample sequenced in a study of blood T cell repertoires in COVID-19. TCRdb's table, derived via immunoSEQ multiplex PCR, lists solely in-frame clones and lacks some. The sample includes approximately 250,000 clones, around four fifths of them seen just once. The source material was peripheral blood. The receptors were sampled from a woman aged 60 to 75 with active or convalescent COVID-19.

The chain uses TRBV4-1 and TRBJ1-2; possible D gene TRBD1, 5 bases. The germline V gene encodes CDR1 MGHRA and CDR2 YSYEKL. The V end was cut by 1 base, the J end by 4 bases, with 10 bases between. This CDR3 region has 14 residues. In DNA form, the CDR3 reads TGCGCCAGCAGCCAAGGCCGACAGCTCTATGGCTACACCTTC. Amino acids: CASSQGRQLYGYTF.

The chain has TRBV19 and TRBJ2-7; D not certain. This CDR3 is 14 amino acids long. Looked up from germline, CDR1 is LNHDA and CDR2 is SQIVND (reference sequence). The V gene lost 5 bases and the J gene lost 2 bases, with 13 bases spanning the gap. CDR3 bases: TGTGCCAGTAGTTTTTCCGGGTCCACCTACGAGCAGTACTTC. Translating it yields CASSFSGSTYEQYF.

CDR3 protein: CASSVASYTEAFF. The CDR3 bases are TGTGCCAGCAGCGTAGCTTCGTACACTGAAGCTTTCTTT. The chain uses TRBV9 and TRBJ1-1; no clear D. The germline gives CDR1 SGDLS, CDR2 YYNGEE. CDR3 size: 13 residues. Trimming removed 0 bases at V and 3 bases at J, with 6 bases between.

CDR3 amino acids: CASSLGRSPKETQYF. CDR3 DNA: TGCGCCAGCAGTTTGGGCAGGTCGCCGAAAGAGACCCAGTACTTC. V is TRBV10-2 and J is TRBJ2-5; D remains ambiguous. V lost 5 bases to trimming and J lost 3 bases, with 16 bases between them. CDR1 and CDR2 (germline): WSHSY, SAAADI. This CDR3 has 15 amino acids.

The chain recombines TRBV5-4 with TRBJ2-6, with TRBD2 matching over 7 bases. Germline trimming cut 4 bases from V and 0 bases from J; bases unmatched to any gene: 7. The CDR3 is 17 residues long. Germline CDR1 SGHNT, CDR2 YYREEE (reference sequence). This CDR3 reads CASSRTGGISGANVLTF. DNA for the CDR3: TGTGCCAGCAGCCGGACGGGGGGAATCTCTGGGGCCAACGTCCTGACTTTC.

J is TRBJ2-1 and V is TRBV9; a weak D match, TRBD2 (6 bases). V shed 0 bases and J shed 7 bases, with 17 bases lying between them. Germline V gene lookup returns CDR1 SGDLS and CDR2 YYNGEE. The CDR3 is made up of 16 amino acids. CDR3 coding DNA: TGTGCCAGCAGCGTAGTGGGAGGACCCCAGGGTAATGAGCAGTTCTTC. Its protein is CASSVVGGPQGNEQFF. The variable domain in full, with the rest retrieved from reference TRBV9 and TRBJ2-1, is DSGVTQTPKHLITATGQRVTLRCSPRSGDLSVYWYQQSLDQGLQFLIQYYNGEERAKGNILERFSAQQFPDLHSELNLSSLELGDSALYFCASSVVGGPQGNEQFFGPGTRLTVL.

The rearrangement joins TRBV6-5 to TRBJ1-1, with unresolved D. The CDR3 spans 13 residues. V lost 4 bases and J lost 2, with 8 bases in between. Germline lookup yields CDR1 MNHEY and CDR2 SVGAGI. The CDR3 DNA is TGTGCCAGCAGTTCCAGTGGTAACACTGAAGCTTTCTTT. Amino acid sequence: CASSSSGNTEAFF.

The gene calls are TRBV19 and TRBJ2-5; D ambiguous. The CDR3 runs 15 residues. The V gene lost 5 bases and the J gene lost 2 bases, with 15 bases spanning the gap. Germline V gene sequence: CDR1 LNHDA, CDR2 SQIVND (reference sequence). The CDR3 sequence is CASSSDTSPQETQYF. The CDR3 nucleotides are TGTGCCAGTAGTTCTGACACATCTCCTCAAGAGACCCAGTACTTC.

The rearrangement uses TRBV7-8 and TRBJ2-7, with D possibly being TRBD2 (6 bases). Germline assignment: CDR1 SGHVS and CDR2 FQNEAQ. The length of the CDR3 is 15 residues. The V gene lost 1 base and the J gene lost 2 bases, with 12 bases spanning the gap. CDR3 DNA: TGTGCCAGCAGCTTAGTGGCTAGCGTCGCCTACGAGCAGTACTTC. It encodes CASSLVASVAYEQYF. Together with reference TRBV7-8 and TRBJ2-7, the CDR3 gives the full variable domain: GAGVSQSPRYKVAKRGQDVALRCDPISGHVSLFWYQQALGQGPEFLTYFQNEAQLDKSGLPSDRFFAERPEGSVSTLKIQRTQQEDSAVYLCASSLVASVAYEQYFGPGTRLTVT.

J is TRBJ2-1 and V is TRBV24-1; 7 bases are a match to TRBD2. V was pared by 4 bases and J by 6 bases, with 8 bases of the junction left unmatched. The CDR3 totals 15 residues. Germline V gives CDR1 KGHDR, CDR2 SFDVKD. CDR3 residues: CATSDPAGLPNEQFF. In DNA form, the CDR3 reads TGTGCCACCAGTGACCCAGCGGGACTACCCAATGAGCAGTTCTTC.

The rearrangement joins TRBV5-1 to TRBJ2-7; tentative D call: TRBD1 (5 bases). The CDR3 totals 14 residues. Germline V gene lookup returns CDR1 SGHRS and CDR2 YFSETQ. Deletions cut 0 bases from V and 7 bases from J, with 14 bases between. CDR3 nucleotide sequence: TGCGCCAGCAGCTTGGCTGGGGCCTCGGGTGAGCAGTACTTC. Its translation is CASSLAGASGEQYF.

V is TRBV2 and J is TRBJ2-1, with TRBD2 identical over 12 bases. From germline, CDR1 is SNHLY and CDR2 FYNNEI. J was trimmed by 6 bases and V by 8 bases; bases with no gene match: 2. The CDR3 extends over 13 amino acids. CDR3 sequence reads: CASRTSGVNEQFF. The DNA for the CDR3 is TGTGCCAGCCGGACTAGCGGGGTCAATGAGCAGTTCTTC.

The chain's CDR3 is CASTPGQGYNEQFF. The CDR3 DNA reads as TGTGCCAGTACCCCGGGACAGGGATACAATGAGCAGTTCTTC. The chain employs TRBV19 and TRBJ2-1; 9 positions match TRBD1. From germline, CDR1 is LNHDA and CDR2 SQIVND (reference sequence). This CDR3 is built from 14 residues. V shed 7 bases and J 4 bases; nucleotides not matched to a gene: 5. Filled out from reference TRBV19 and TRBJ2-1, the complete variable domain reads DGGITQSPKYLFRKEGQNVTLSCEQNLNHDAMYWYRQDPGQGLRLIYYSQIVNDFQKGDIAEGYSVSREKKESFPLTVTSAQKNPTAFYLCASTPGQGYNEQFFGPGTRLTVL.

This chain connects TRBV7-9 to TRBJ1-6; no definite D call. V lost 5 bases to trimming and J lost 7 bases, with 12 bases between them. The CDR3 totals 14 residues. CDR1 is SEHNR, CDR2 FQNEAQ, per germline (reference sequence). CDR3: CASSRAGLNSPLHF. CDR3 nucleotides: TGTGCCAGCAGCAGGGCGGGCCTAAATTCACCCCTCCACTTT.

The chain has TRBV11-3 and TRBJ1-1; TRBD1 matches 7 bases. Germline V gene sequence: CDR1 SGHNT, CDR2 YENEEA. This CDR3 is 15 amino acids long. Trimming at V came to 5 bases and at J to 5 bases, leaving 11 bases not matched to a gene. This CDR3 reads CASSPTQGLRTEAFF. CDR3 coding DNA: TGTGCCAGCAGCCCTACACAGGGGCTGAGGACTGAAGCTTTCTTT.

The chain links TRBV3-1 (or the pseudogene TRBV3-2) to TRBJ2-7, with TRBD1 as a possible D gene (5 bases). CDR3 size: 14 residues. Germline values: CDR1 LGHDT, CDR2 YNNKEL (reference sequence). Trimming took off 3 bases at V and 0 bases at J, with 9 bases between the two ends. CDR3 coding DNA: TGTGCCAGCAGCCATTTGACAGACTCCTACGAGCAGTACGTC. This sequence encodes CASSHLTDSYEQYV.

V and J are TRBV6-5 and TRBJ1-3; D gene unclear. The CDR3 has 13 amino acids. V was trimmed by 6 bases and J by 2 bases, leaving 8 bases between them. Looked up from germline, CDR1 is MNHEY and CDR2 is SVGAGI. The CDR3 protein is CASRAPAGNTIYF. CDR3 DNA sequence: TGTGCCAGCAGGGCCCCCGCTGGAAACACCATATATTTT.

The chain carries TRBV5-1 and TRBJ2-5; 7 bases line up with TRBD2. In germline, CDR1 is SGHRS, CDR2 YFSETQ. Trimming took 1 base from V and 3 from J; bases not matched to a gene: 3. The CDR3 covers 14 residues. Here the CDR3 DNA reads TGCGCCAGCAGCTTGAACGCGGGGGAAGAGACCCAGTACTTC. Encoded protein: CASSLNAGEETQYF.

This chain uses TRBV28 with TRBJ1-4; no firm D call. The V gene lost 2 bases and the J gene lost 7 bases, with 11 bases spanning the gap. The CDR3 loop spans 14 amino acids. Germline CDR1 MDHEN, CDR2 SYDVKM. The CDR3 sequence is CASSLMSGFEKLFF. The CDR3 bases are TGTGCCAGCAGTTTAATGTCGGGGTTTGAAAAACTGTTTTTT.

In its sample, this clone was seen many times. The chain links TRBV18 to TRBJ2-7, with TRBD1 matching 10 bases. V shed 4 bases and J 5 bases; nucleotides not matched to a gene: 11. The CDR3 is 16 amino acids. Per germline, CDR1 KGHSH and CDR2 LQKENI. For the CDR3, the DNA is TGTGCCAGCTCACGATCAGACAGGGGGCTCGTCAACGAGCAGTACGTC. This translates into CASSRSDRGLVNEQYV.

The V gene is TRBV9, the J gene TRBJ1-2; no clear D gene. V gave up 3 bases and J gave up 4 bases, with 16 bases separating them. Germline CDR1 SGDLS, CDR2 YYNGEE. The CDR3 sequence is 15 residues long. Here the CDR3 DNA reads TGTGCCAGCAGCGGGCCGGGGTCGGAGGGCTATGGCTACACCTTC. It encodes CASSGPGSEGYGYTF.

This clone was found once. V and J are TRBV27 and TRBJ1-6; D is perhaps TRBD1 (5 bases). This CDR3 is built from 14 residues. Germline CDR1 MNHEY, CDR2 SMNVEV (reference sequence). V was trimmed by 6 bases and J by 10 bases, leaving 16 bases between them. CDR3 amino acids: CASRSPDRKSPLHF. The CDR3 DNA sequence: TGTGCCAGCAGGTCGCCCGACAGAAAATCACCCCTCCACTTT.

CDR3 protein: CAWSFPGSASYEQYF. The CDR3 DNA sequence: TGTGCCTGGAGTTTCCCGGGGTCGGCGTCCTACGAGCAGTACTTC. The chain employs TRBV30 and TRBJ2-7; tentative D call: TRBD2 (5 bases). The CDR3 totals 15 residues. Germline CDR1 and CDR2: GTSNPN and SVGIG (reference sequence). V was pared by 2 bases and J by 1 base, with 15 bases between.

A remark on this clone: One end of the junction does not line up with germline, which may come from a read error. This chain uses TRBV10-3 with TRBJ1-1; 7 bases map to TRBD1. Germline-derived CDR1 and CDR2 are ENHRY and SYGVKD. CDR3 length equals 15 residues. CDR3: CAISENGRGNAEAFF. CDR3 DNA: TGTGCCATCAGTGAAAACGGCAGGGGGAACGCTGAAGCTTTCTTT.

This clone was observed a handful of times. The V gene is TRBV11-2, the J gene TRBJ2-7, with D uncertain. Trimming took off 1 base at V and 1 base at J, with 5 bases between the two ends. Germline loops: CDR1 SGHAT, CDR2 FQNNGV. This CDR3 contains 13 residues. The CDR3 sequence: CASSLGQSYEQYV. In DNA, the CDR3 is TGTGCCAGCAGCTTAGGTCAATCCTACGAGCAGTACGTC.

The gene calls are TRBV15 and TRBJ1-6, with a tentative D call TRBD1 (6 bases). V was trimmed by 0 bases and J by 10 bases, leaving 16 bases between them. CDR1 LNHNV and CDR2 YYDKDF come from the germline V gene (reference sequence). This CDR3 contains 16 residues. The CDR3 loop is CATSRDRGQSSSPLHF. The CDR3 DNA is TGTGCCACCAGCAGAGATAGAGGACAGTCCAGCTCACCCCTCCACTTT.

In its sample, this clone was seen a few times. The V call is TRBV24-1, the J call TRBJ1-2; D ambiguous. The V end lost 5 bases, the J end lost 4 bases, and 19 bases lay between the germline ends. CDR3 length: 16 residues. The germline gives CDR1 KGHDR, CDR2 SFDVKD. CDR3 region: CATSAPDRGKGYGYTF. The CDR3 DNA follows: TGTGCCACCAGTGCCCCGGACCGGGGAAAGGGCTATGGCTACACCTTC.

This rearrangement joins TRBV9 to TRBJ1-5; 7 bases align to TRBD1. The CDR3 is 14 residues long. Germline assignment: CDR1 SGDLS and CDR2 YYNGEE. Trimming took 0 bases from V and 5 from J; bases not matched to a gene: 2. The CDR3 is CASSVGDRDQPQHF. In DNA form, the CDR3 reads TGTGCCAGCAGCGTAGGGGACAGAGATCAGCCCCAGCATTTT. The whole variable domain, remainder taken from reference TRBV9 and TRBJ1-5, is DSGVTQTPKHLITATGQRVTLRCSPRSGDLSVYWYQQSLDQGLQFLIQYYNGEERAKGNILERFSAQQFPDLHSELNLSSLELGDSALYFCASSVGDRDQPQHFGDGTRLSIL.

There are a few counts of this clone. The chain joins TRBV6-5 to TRBJ2-1, with D possibly matching TRBD2 (7 bases). The CDR3 consists of 15 residues. The germline CDR1 and CDR2 sequences are MNHEY and SVGAGI. Trimming shortened V by 6 bases and J by 6 bases, and 18 bases separated the two germline ends. CDR3 in DNA: TGTGCCAGCAGCCGAGGGGGGGGGACAATCAATGAGCAGTTCTTC. It translates to CASSRGGGTINEQFF.

The chain employs TRBV14 and TRBJ2-7; no firm D call. This CDR3 has 16 residues. The germline CDR1 and CDR2 sequences are SGHDN and FVKESK. Trimming removed 1 base at V and 1 base at J, with 14 bases between. DNA for the CDR3: TGTGCCAGCAGCCAAGGTACTCCCCGGTGGTCCTACGAGCAGTACGTC. Protein sequence: CASSQGTPRWSYEQYV.